The rows below give T cell receptor beta chains drawn from one sample of a study of identical twins. TCRdb processed the 5' RACE reads anew with MiXCR; each CDR3 protein has one entry. The table shows around 960,000 distinct CDR3 sequences, with 9% to 15% occurring only once. These sequences were also reported in another study, on yellow fever vaccine responses in identical twins.

Sequences were obtained from PBMCs. The receptors shown here come from a woman aged 18-30 years in good health. Each CDR3 is given with its conserved first and last residue. The D gene is left open where the match is weak. Not every row has a clone size; where given, it reads once, few, many or a size class.

d_gene | j_gene | v_gene | abundance | CDR3nt | CDR3aa
NA | TRBJ1-1 | TRBV12-3/TRBV12-4 | few | TGTGCCAGCAGTCAGGTCGAGGCTTTCTTT | CASSQVEAFF
TRBD2 | TRBJ2-1 | TRBV6-4 | many | TGTGCCAGCAGTGCACTAGCGGGAGGGGGGAATGAGCAGTTCTTC | CASSALAGGGNEQFF
NA | TRBJ2-7 | TRBV29-1 | few | TGCAGCTTCTGGGACGGAGATTCCTACGAGCAGTACTTC | CSFWDGDSYEQYF
NA | TRBJ2-3 | TRBV24-1 | few | TGTGCCACCAGTGATCGGGGTTCGGGGCCTAGCACAGATACGCAGTATTTT | CATSDRGSGPSTDTQYF
TRBD2 | TRBJ2-3 | TRBV20-1 | NA | TGCAGTGCTACCAGCGGGAGGATATCAGATACGCAGTATTTT | CSATSGRISDTQYF
TRBD2 | TRBJ2-7 | TRBV6-2/TRBV6-3 | few | TGTGCCAGCAGTCCACTAGCGGGTCGGAACTACGAGCAGTACTTC | CASSPLAGRNYEQYF
NA | TRBJ2-7 | TRBV25-1 | many | TGTGCCAGCAGTGACGTGAAACAGGGAACAAAGGAGCAGTACTTC | CASSDVKQGTKEQYF
TRBD1 | TRBJ2-3 | TRBV5-5 | few | TGTGCCAGCAGCCCCGCACCGGGACAGGGGACAGATACGCAGTATTTT | CASSPAPGQGTDTQYF
TRBD2 | TRBJ2-1 | TRBV4-1 | few | TGCGCCAGCAGCCAAGATCGGTCGAGGGGCGGGGGTGAGCAGTTCTTC | CASSQDRSRGGGEQFF
NA | TRBJ1-5 | TRBV6-1 | NA | TGTGCCAGCGGGAGACAGACGAATAGCAATCAGCCCCAGCATTTT | CASGRQTNSNQPQHF
NA | TRBJ2-7 | TRBV27 | few | TGTGCCAGCAGTTTATTGGCGACAGTCACCTACGAGCAGTACTTC | CASSLLATVTYEQYF
TRBD1 | TRBJ2-7 | TRBV12-3/TRBV12-4 | few | TGTGCCAGCACCCCTTCGGGGACAGCTCCCTGGCAGCAGTACTTC | CASTPSGTAPWQQYF
TRBD1 | TRBJ2-1 | TRBV5-1 | NA | TGCGCCAGCAGAACTAAGACAGGGGGCTGGAATGAGCAGTTCTTC | CASRTKTGGWNEQFF
NA | TRBJ2-5 | TRBV2 | once | TGTGCCAGCAGGGAACAGACCCAAGAGACCCAGTACTTC | CASREQTQETQYF
TRBD1 | TRBJ2-2 | TRBV5-5 | few | TGTGCCAGCAGCCTGGGGTGGGACAGGGGGCTCAACACCGGGGAGCTGTTTTTT | CASSLGWDRGLNTGELFF
NA | TRBJ1-1 | TRBV4-1 | few | TGCGCCAGCAGCCATTTGACCACTGAAGCTTTCTTT | CASSHLTTEAFF